This TCR beta chain was profiled in a study of CD8 T cells in Susac syndrome. Reverse transcription of roughly 0.5 to 1 ug RNA was performed with random hexamers. TCRdb ran MiXCR on the immunoSEQ multiplex PCR reads and lists one entry per CDR3 protein. Of a few hundred thousand distinct CDR3 sequences in the sample, around 95% were seen once. Negative isolation yielded CD8+ and CD4+ T cells; FACS enriched TEMRA cells. The CDR3 sequence is 14 residues long. V shed 8 bases and J shed 5 bases, with 13 bases lying between them. Germline V gene lookup returns CDR1 LNHNV and CDR2 YYDKDF (reference sequence).

The chain uses TRBV15 and TRBJ1-6, with D tentatively TRBD1 (6 bases). Sequencing input: CD4+ T cells from PBMCs. The receptor's source is a human donor with multiple sclerosis. The DNA of the CDR3 is TGTGCCACCGTCCGGGACACCAATAATTCACCCCTCCACTTT. It yields the protein CATVRDTNNSPLHF.